Presented here are 5 T cell receptor beta chains from one specimen sequenced in a study of cytomegalovirus exposure and HLA in healthy donors. Researchers ran the PCR with 60 Vbeta and 13 Jbeta primers. Assay used: immunoSEQ multiplex PCR; TCRdb lists only in-frame clones, some missing. This table lists under 150,000 clones. The sequenced sample was PBMCs. These receptors all stem from a man aged 35-49 years in good health and CMV-seronegative.

The J gene is TRBJ2-7, the V gene TRBV2; TRBD1 aligns across 9 bases. This CDR3 is built from 15 residues. Germline CDR1 and CDR2: SNHLY and FYNNEI. The J segment lost 2 bases and the V segment lost 7 bases, leaving 9 bases of the junction unmatched. The CDR3 nucleotides read TGTGCCAGCAAGGTCGGGACAGGGCCCACCTACGAGCAGTACTTC. This sequence encodes CASKVGTGPTYEQYF.

The rearrangement uses TRBV18 and TRBJ1-1; 7 bases fit TRBD1. The V gene's germline CDR1 is KGHSH and CDR2 LQKENI. The CDR3 loop spans 16 amino acids. V lost 0 bases and J lost 4; bases outside the gene matches: 8. The CDR3 sequence is CASSPPRQGFGTEAFF. CDR3 nucleotides: TGTGCCAGCTCACCACCGAGACAGGGCTTCGGCACTGAAGCTTTCTTT.

The rearrangement links TRBV4-3 to TRBJ1-2; 7 nucleotides agree with TRBD1. Germline CDR1 LGHNA, CDR2 YSLEER. With 8 bases clipped from V and 3 bases from J, the junction kept 6 bases outside the gene matches. The CDR3 has 13 amino acids. CDR3 sequence: CASGPDRDYGYTF. The CDR3 coding sequence is TGCGCCAGCGGCCCAGACAGGGACTATGGCTACACCTTC.

The CDR3 coding sequence is TGTGCCAGCAGTGCGGCGCGGGGCACAGATACGCAGTATTTT. Protein product: CASSAARGTDTQYF. V and J are TRBV2 and TRBJ2-3; tentative D call: TRBD2 (5 bases). V was clipped by 4 bases and J by 1 base, with 9 bases between them. The CDR3 sequence is 14 residues long. CDR1 and CDR2 (germline): SNHLY, FYNNEI.

The chain is built from TRBV11-2 and TRBJ1-4, with D maybe TRBD1 (5 bases). The CDR3 covers 15 residues. Germline CDR1 SGHAT, CDR2 FQNNGV. The V and J ends lost 6 bases and 8 bases respectively, with 19 bases between them. The CDR3 loop is CASSHPYGGDEKLFF. CDR3 DNA sequence: TGTGCCAGCAGTCACCCCTATGGAGGGGACGAAAAACTGTTTTTT.